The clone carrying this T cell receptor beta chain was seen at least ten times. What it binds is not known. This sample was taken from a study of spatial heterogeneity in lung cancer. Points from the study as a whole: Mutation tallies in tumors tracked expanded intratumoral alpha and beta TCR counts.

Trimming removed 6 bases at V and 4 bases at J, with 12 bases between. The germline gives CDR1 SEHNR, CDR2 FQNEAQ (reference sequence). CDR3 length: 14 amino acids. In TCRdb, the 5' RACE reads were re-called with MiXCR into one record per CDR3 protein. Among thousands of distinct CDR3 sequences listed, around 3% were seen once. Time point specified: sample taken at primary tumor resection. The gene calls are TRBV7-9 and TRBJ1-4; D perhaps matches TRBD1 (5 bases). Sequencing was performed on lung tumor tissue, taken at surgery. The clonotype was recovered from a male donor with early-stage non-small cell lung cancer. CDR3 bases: TGTGCCAGCAGTATACAAGGGGATAATGAAAAACTGTTTTTT. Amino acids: CASSIQGDNEKLFF. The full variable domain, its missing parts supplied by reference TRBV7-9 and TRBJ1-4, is DTGVSQNPRHKITKRGQNVTFRCDPISEHNRLYWYRQTLGQGPEFLTYFQNEAQLEKSRLLSDRFSAERPKGSFSTLEIQRTEQGDSAMYLCASSIQGDNEKLFFGSGTQLSVL.